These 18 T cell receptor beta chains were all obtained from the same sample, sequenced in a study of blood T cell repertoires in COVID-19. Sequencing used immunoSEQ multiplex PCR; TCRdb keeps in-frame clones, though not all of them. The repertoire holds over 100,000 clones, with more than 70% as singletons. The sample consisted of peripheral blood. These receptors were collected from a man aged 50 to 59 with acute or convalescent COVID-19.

CDR3 sequence (DNA): TGTGCCAGCAGACGTCACATGAACAACACCTTC. Its translation: CASRRHMNNTF. This rearrangement joins TRBV5-6 to TRBJ1-2; the D is unclear. Trimming removed 5 bases from V and 12 bases from J, with 14 bases in between. Germline V lookup: CDR1 SGHDT, CDR2 YYEEEE. This CDR3 comprises 11 residues.

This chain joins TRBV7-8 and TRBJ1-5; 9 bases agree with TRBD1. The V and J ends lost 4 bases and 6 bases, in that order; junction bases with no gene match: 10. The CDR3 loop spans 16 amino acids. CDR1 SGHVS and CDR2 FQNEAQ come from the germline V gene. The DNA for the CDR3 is TGTGCCAGCAGCTCCCAGACAGGGGGAATCGGTCAGCCCCAGCATTTT. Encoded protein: CASSSQTGGIGQPQHF. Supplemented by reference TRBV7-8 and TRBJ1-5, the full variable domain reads GAGVSQSPRYKVAKRGQDVALRCDPISGHVSLFWYQQALGQGPEFLTYFQNEAQLDKSGLPSDRFFAERPEGSVSTLKIQRTQQEDSAVYLCASSSQTGGIGQPQHFGDGTRLSIL.

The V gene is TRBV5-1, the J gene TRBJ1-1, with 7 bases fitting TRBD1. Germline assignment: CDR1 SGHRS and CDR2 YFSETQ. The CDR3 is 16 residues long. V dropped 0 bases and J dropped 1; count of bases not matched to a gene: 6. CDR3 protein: CASSLERGQANTEAFF. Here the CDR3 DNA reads TGCGCCAGCAGCTTGGAACGAGGACAGGCGAACACTGAAGCTTTCTTT.

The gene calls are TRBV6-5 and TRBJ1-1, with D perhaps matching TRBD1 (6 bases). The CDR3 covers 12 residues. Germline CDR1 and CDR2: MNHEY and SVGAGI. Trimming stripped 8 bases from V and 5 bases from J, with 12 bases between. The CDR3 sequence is CASRRGRTEAFF. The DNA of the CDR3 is TGTGCCAGCCGGCGGGGGCGGACTGAAGCTTTCTTT.

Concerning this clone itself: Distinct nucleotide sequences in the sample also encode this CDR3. The CDR3 loop reads CASSIGTDYTGELFF. The CDR3 DNA reads as TGCGCCAGCAGCATCGGGACAGATTACACCGGGGAGCTGTTTTTT. The rearrangement links TRBV5-1 to TRBJ2-2; 7 bases line up with TRBD1. Germline CDR1 SGHRS, CDR2 YFSETQ. The CDR3 extends over 15 amino acids. Unmatched junction bases numbered 6, after V lost 4 bases and J lost 3 bases.

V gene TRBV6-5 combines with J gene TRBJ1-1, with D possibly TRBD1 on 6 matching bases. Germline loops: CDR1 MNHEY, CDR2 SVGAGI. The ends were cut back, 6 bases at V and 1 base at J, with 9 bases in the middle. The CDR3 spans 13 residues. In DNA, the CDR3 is TGTGCCAGCAGACAGGGAAGGAACACTGAAGCTTTCTTT. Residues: CASRQGRNTEAFF.

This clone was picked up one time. CDR3 sequence reads: CASSSGAPSTDTQYF. CDR3 coding DNA: TGCGCCAGCAGCTCCGGAGCTCCTAGCACAGATACGCAGTATTTT. This sequence joins TRBV5-1 and TRBJ2-3; D remains ambiguous. The CDR3 runs 15 residues. Germline V lookup: CDR1 SGHRS, CDR2 YFSETQ. Trimming removed 3 bases at V and 0 bases at J, with 11 bases between. The full variable domain, its missing parts supplied by reference TRBV5-1 and TRBJ2-3, is KAGVTQTPRYLIKTRGQQVTLSCSPISGHRSVSWYQQTPGQGLQFLFEYFSETQRNKGNFPGRFSGRQFSNSRSEMNVSTLELGDSALYLCASSSGAPSTDTQYFGPGTRLTVL.

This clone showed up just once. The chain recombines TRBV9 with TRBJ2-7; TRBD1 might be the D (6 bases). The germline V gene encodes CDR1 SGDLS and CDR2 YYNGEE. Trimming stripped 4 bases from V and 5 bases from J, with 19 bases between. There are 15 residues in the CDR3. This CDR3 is CASSFRDNVINEQYF. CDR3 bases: TGTGCCAGCAGCTTCCGGGACAACGTCATCAACGAGCAGTACTTC.

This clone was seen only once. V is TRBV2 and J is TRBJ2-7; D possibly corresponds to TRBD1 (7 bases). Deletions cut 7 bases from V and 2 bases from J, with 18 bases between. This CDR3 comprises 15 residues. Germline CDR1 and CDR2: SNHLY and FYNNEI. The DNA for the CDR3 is TGTGCCAGCAACCCTCAGGGGGGCAGTACCTACGAGCAGTACTTC. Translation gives CASNPQGGSTYEQYF.

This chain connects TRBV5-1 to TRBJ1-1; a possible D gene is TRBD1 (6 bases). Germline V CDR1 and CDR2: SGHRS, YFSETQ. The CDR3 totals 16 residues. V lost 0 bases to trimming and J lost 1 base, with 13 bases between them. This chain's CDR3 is CASSLGGGLRNTEAFF. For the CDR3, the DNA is TGCGCCAGCAGCTTGGGCGGGGGCCTTAGGAACACTGAAGCTTTCTTT.

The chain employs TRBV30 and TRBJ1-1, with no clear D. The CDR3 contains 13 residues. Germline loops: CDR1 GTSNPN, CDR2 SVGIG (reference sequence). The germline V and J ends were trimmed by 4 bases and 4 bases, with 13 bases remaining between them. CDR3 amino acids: CAWNHKLGTEAFF. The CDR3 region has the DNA TGTGCCTGGAACCATAAGCTAGGCACTGAAGCTTTCTTT.

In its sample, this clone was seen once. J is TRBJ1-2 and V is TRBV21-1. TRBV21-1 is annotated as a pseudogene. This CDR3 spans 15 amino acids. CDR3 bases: TGTGCCAGCAGCAAAGGAGGCGAGGGTGACTATGGCTACACCTTC. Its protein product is CASSKGGEGDYGYTF.

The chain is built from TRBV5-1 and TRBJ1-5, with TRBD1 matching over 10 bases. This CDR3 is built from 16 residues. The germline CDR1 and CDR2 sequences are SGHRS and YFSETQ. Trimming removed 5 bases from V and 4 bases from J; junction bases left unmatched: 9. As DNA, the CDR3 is TGCGCCAGCAGTTTGACAGGGGGCGCGAGGAATCAGCCCCAGCATTTT. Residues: CASSLTGGARNQPQHF.

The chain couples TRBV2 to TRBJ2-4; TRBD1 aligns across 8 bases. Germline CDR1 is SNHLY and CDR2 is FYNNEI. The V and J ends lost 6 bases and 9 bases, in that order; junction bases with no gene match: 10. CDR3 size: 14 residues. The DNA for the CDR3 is TGTGCCAGCAGGGTGGGACAGGCGAGAACCATTCAGTACTTC. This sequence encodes CASRVGQARTIQYF.

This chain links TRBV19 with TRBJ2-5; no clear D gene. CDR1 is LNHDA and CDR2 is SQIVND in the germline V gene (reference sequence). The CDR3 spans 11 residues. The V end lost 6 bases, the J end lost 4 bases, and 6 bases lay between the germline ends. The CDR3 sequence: CASSSVETQYF. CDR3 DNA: TGTGCCAGTAGCAGTGTAGAGACCCAGTACTTC.

In DNA, the CDR3 is TGTGCCAGCAGCGCCCGACAGGGATCCTACAATGAGCAGTTCTTC. This sequence encodes CASSARQGSYNEQFF. The chain recombines TRBV7-9 with TRBJ2-1; 7 nucleotides align to TRBD1. The ends lost 5 bases at V and 1 base at J; junction bases unmatched: 5. Germline loops: CDR1 SEHNR, CDR2 FQNEAQ (reference sequence). CDR3 length: 15 amino acids.

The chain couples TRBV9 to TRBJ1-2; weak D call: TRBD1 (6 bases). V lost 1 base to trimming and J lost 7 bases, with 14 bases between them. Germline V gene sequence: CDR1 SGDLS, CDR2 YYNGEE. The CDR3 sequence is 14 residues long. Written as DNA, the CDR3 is TGTGCCAGCAGCGTAAGCATCAGGGGTACTGGCTACACCTTC. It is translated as CASSVSIRGTGYTF.

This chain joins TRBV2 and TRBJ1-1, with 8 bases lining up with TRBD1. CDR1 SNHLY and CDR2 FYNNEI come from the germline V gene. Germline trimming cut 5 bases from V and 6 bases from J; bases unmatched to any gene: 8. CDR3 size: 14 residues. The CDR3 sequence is CASSPQGAGAEAFF. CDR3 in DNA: TGTGCCAGCAGTCCTCAGGGGGCCGGAGCTGAAGCTTTCTTT.